Below, 28 T cell receptor beta chains from the same sample are listed, as sequenced in a study of T cell responses to AZD1222 COVID-19 vaccine. Generated by immunoSEQ multiplex PCR, the TCRdb table keeps only in-frame clones and is missing some. The sample lists roughly 120,000 clones, more than 75% occurring once. The starting material was peripheral blood, obtained 28 days after the second AZD1222 dose. The receptors originated from an adult who received the AZD1222 COVID-19 vaccine.

The rearrangement joins TRBV12-3 or TRBV12-4 to TRBJ1-4; 7 bases line up with TRBD1. The V segment lost 8 bases and the J segment 7 bases; nucleotides outside the gene matches: 7. The CDR3 has 13 residues. The CDR3 coding sequence is TGTGCCAGCCGTACAGGGGCTGGTGAAAAACTGTTTTTT. Translated, it gives CASRTGAGEKLFF.

The chain links TRBV5-4 to TRBJ1-2, with 8 bases matching TRBD1. This CDR3 has 15 amino acids. Per germline, CDR1 SGHNT and CDR2 YYREEE (reference sequence). The V and J ends lost 3 bases and 3 bases, in that order; junction bases with no gene match: 7. CDR3 residues: CASSWWTGLYYGYTF. As DNA, the CDR3 is TGTGCCAGCAGCTGGTGGACAGGGTTATACTATGGCTACACCTTC.

This chain uses TRBV18 with TRBJ1-4, with TRBD1 matching 7 bases. Germline loops: CDR1 KGHSH, CDR2 LQKENI. The J segment lost 2 bases and the V segment lost 3 bases, leaving 9 bases of the junction unmatched. The CDR3 is made up of 17 amino acids. For the CDR3, the DNA is TGTGCCAGCTCACCTGGACAGGCTATTTCGACTAATGAAAAACTGTTTTTT. Encoded protein: CASSPGQAISTNEKLFF.

V and J are TRBV19 and TRBJ2-7; 13 bases are a match to TRBD2. This CDR3 has 18 amino acids. V trimming: 3 bases; J trimming: 4 bases; junction bases outside the gene matches: 12. Per germline, CDR1 LNHDA and CDR2 SQIVND (reference sequence). The chain's CDR3 is CASSIRGTGTSGTYEQYF. The DNA of the CDR3 is TGTGCCAGTAGTATCAGGGGGACCGGGACTAGCGGGACTTACGAGCAGTACTTC.

The rearrangement uses TRBV11-2 and TRBJ2-7, with TRBD2 as a possible D gene (6 bases). V lost 5 bases and J lost 5, with 28 bases in between. From germline, CDR1 is SGHAT and CDR2 FQNNGV. This CDR3 has 18 residues. For the CDR3, the DNA is TGTGCCAGCAGCCCAGATAGCCAGGGCGGGAAGCCCCTTAACGAGCAGTACTTC. This translates into CASSPDSQGGKPLNEQYF.

V is TRBV2 and J is TRBJ2-7; 7 bases are a match to TRBD2. There are 17 residues in the CDR3. Trimming removed 4 bases from V and 2 bases from J; junction bases left unmatched: 14. Germline assignment: CDR1 SNHLY and CDR2 FYNNEI. DNA of the CDR3: TGTGCCAGCAGTGGCCCCCGGCTAGCGGAAGAAACCTACGAGCAGTACTTC. Its protein is CASSGPRLAEETYEQYF.

The genes are TRBV15 and TRBJ2-2, with 8 bases fitting TRBD2. Per germline, CDR1 LNHNV and CDR2 YYDKDF (reference sequence). The CDR3 sequence is 15 residues long. The ends lost 0 bases at V and 8 bases at J; junction bases unmatched: 5. CDR3 nucleotide sequence: TGTGCCACCAGCAGAGATCGAGCGGGGGCGGGGGAGCTGTTTTTT. Encoded protein: CATSRDRAGAGELFF.

The chain has TRBV6-4 and TRBJ2-2, with 9 bases fitting TRBD1. V lost 6 bases, J lost 4 bases, and 6 bases stayed unmatched. The CDR3 sequence is 15 residues long. CDR1 is MRHNA and CDR2 is SNTAGT in the germline V gene. DNA of the CDR3: TGTGCCAGCAGCCCCGAACAGGGGGCCACCGGGGAGCTGTTTTTT. Its translation: CASSPEQGATGELFF.

The V gene is TRBV12-5, the J gene TRBJ2-3; D not certain. V was cut by 2 bases and J by 6 bases, with 15 bases left in between. CDR3 length: 15 residues. Germline-derived CDR1 and CDR2 are LGHNT and FRNRAP. Written as DNA, the CDR3 is TGTGCTAGTGGTTTGTCCCCGGGCCTGGGTGATACGCAGTATTTT. It translates to CASGLSPGLGDTQYF.

The CDR3 spells CASSLDPASGIYEQYF. CDR3 DNA sequence: TGTGCCAGCAGCTTAGACCCTGCTAGCGGAATTTACGAGCAGTACTTC. The chain couples TRBV7-3 to TRBJ2-7; TRBD2 matches at 7 bases. The CDR3 extends over 16 amino acids. J was trimmed by 4 bases and V by 2 bases; bases with no gene match: 11. Germline V gene lookup returns CDR1 SGHTA and CDR2 FQGTGA.

The chain joins TRBV12-5 to TRBJ1-2, with D perhaps TRBD1 (5 bases). The CDR3 covers 14 residues. The V gene lost 7 bases and the J gene lost 3 bases, with 15 bases spanning the gap. From germline, CDR1 is LGHNT and CDR2 FRNRAP. DNA of the CDR3: TGTGCTAGTGCTAGGGACCCAAGGGACTATGGCTACACCTTC. It translates to CASARDPRDYGYTF.

V and J are TRBV7-2 and TRBJ1-5; TRBD1 might be the D (6 bases). Looked up from germline, CDR1 is SGHTA and CDR2 is FQGNSA. Trimming cost V 2 bases and J 4 bases, with 18 bases left between them. This CDR3 region has 17 residues. The chain's CDR3 is CASSLFPRGGGNQPQHF. In DNA form, the CDR3 reads TGTGCCAGCAGCTTATTCCCCAGGGGAGGTGGAAATCAGCCCCAGCATTTT. Using reference TRBV7-2 and TRBJ1-5 for the parts outside the CDR3, the full variable domain is GAGVSQSPSNKVTEKGKDVELRCDPISGHTALYWYRQSLGQGLEFLIYFQGNSAPDKSGLPSDRFSAERTGGSVSTLTIQRTQQEDSAVYLCASSLFPRGGGNQPQHFGDGTRLSIL.

The chain couples TRBV28 to TRBJ2-1; D not resolved. The V and J ends lost 8 bases and 4 bases respectively, with 18 bases between them. This CDR3 has 15 amino acids. In germline, CDR1 is MDHEN, CDR2 SYDVKM. The CDR3 sequence: CASGPLSSQYNEQFF. The CDR3 nucleotides are TGTGCCAGCGGTCCTTTAAGCTCCCAATACAATGAGCAGTTCTTC. Combining the CDR3 with reference TRBV28 and TRBJ2-1 gives the whole variable domain DVKVTQSSRYLVKRTGEKVFLECVQDMDHENMFWYRQDPGLGLRLIYFSYDVKMKEKGDIPEGYSVSREKKERFSLILESASTNQTSMYLCASGPLSSQYNEQFFGPGTRLTVL.

The chain recombines TRBV27 with TRBJ2-1; 8 positions match TRBD2. J was trimmed by 15 bases and V by 2 bases; bases with no gene match: 6. From germline, CDR1 is MNHEY and CDR2 SMNVEV (reference sequence). The CDR3 totals 12 residues. The CDR3 nucleotides are TGTGCCAGCAGTTTACCCGGGACTAGTTTGTTCTTC. Amino acids: CASSLPGTSLFF.

The rearrangement uses TRBV19 and TRBJ1-6; D is possibly TRBD1 (5 bases). The CDR3 covers 13 residues. With 11 bases removed from V and 1 base from J, the gap between germline ends came to 9 bases. Germline V lookup: CDR1 LNHDA, CDR2 SQIVND (reference sequence). CDR3 bases: TGTGCCGTAAGGGGTTCCTATAATTCACCCCTCCACTTT. This gives the protein CAVRGSYNSPLHF.

This chain links TRBV5-8 with TRBJ2-1; 11 positions match TRBD2. Trimming cost V 0 bases and J 8 bases; bases outside gene matches: 7. This CDR3 region has 16 residues. From germline, CDR1 is SGHTS and CDR2 YDEGEE. CDR3 region: CASSLGVSGRAYEQFF. The CDR3 DNA follows: TGTGCCAGCAGCTTGGGTGTTAGCGGGAGGGCCTATGAGCAGTTCTTC. The full variable domain, its missing parts supplied by reference TRBV5-8 and TRBJ2-1, is EAGVTQSPTHLIKTRGQQATLRCSPISGHTSVYWYQQALGLGLQFLLWYDEGEERNRGNFPPRFSGRQFPNYSSELNVNALELEDSALYLCASSLGVSGRAYEQFFGPGTRLTVL.

The rearrangement joins TRBV4-3 to TRBJ1-6; D is unresolved. The CDR3 totals 13 residues. Germline lookup yields CDR1 LGHNA and CDR2 YSLEER. The ends were cut back, 0 bases at V and 10 bases at J, with 7 bases in the middle. CDR3 in DNA: TGCGCCAGCAGCCAAGAGGGTATATCACCCCTCCACTTT. This gives the protein CASSQEGISPLHF.

The chain has TRBV28 and TRBJ1-2; 7 bases map to TRBD1. V lost 5 bases, J lost 6 bases, and 12 bases stayed unmatched. The CDR3 has 15 residues. Germline V lookup: CDR1 MDHEN, CDR2 SYDVKM. The CDR3, as DNA: TGTGCCAGCAGTCCCCACCAAGCAGGGGGGAATGGCTACACCTTC. As protein: CASSPHQAGGNGYTF.

This clone appeared a single time. The V and J genes are TRBV4-3 and TRBJ2-3, with D uncertain. Looked up from germline, CDR1 is LGHNA and CDR2 is YSLEER. Trimming pared 5 bases from V and 1 base from J, leaving 10 bases between. The CDR3 runs 14 residues. This chain's CDR3 is CASSYARGTDTQYF. The CDR3 nucleotides read TGCGCCAGCAGCTACGCCCGGGGCACAGATACGCAGTATTTT.

This chain connects TRBV24-1 to TRBJ2-1; 7 nucleotides agree with TRBD2. The germline V gene has CDR1 KGHDR and CDR2 SFDVKD. V lost 5 bases and J lost 0; bases outside the gene matches: 6. This CDR3 has 16 residues. The CDR3 loop is CATSAEGGSSYNEQFF. As DNA, the CDR3 is TGTGCCACCAGTGCCGAGGGCGGGAGCTCCTACAATGAGCAGTTCTTC.

V gene TRBV30 combines with J gene TRBJ1-5, with TRBD1 matching over 8 bases. V shed 3 bases, J shed 7 bases, and the junction held 5 bases outside the gene matches. The CDR3 spans 13 residues. Germline CDR1 GTSNPN, CDR2 SVGIG (reference sequence). CDR3 nucleotide sequence: TGTGCCTGGAGCCGGACAGGGTCGCAGCCCCAGCATTTT. Translation: CAWSRTGSQPQHF.

This CDR3 is CATVMNTEAFF. The CDR3 nucleotides read TGTGCCACCGTGATGAACACTGAAGCTTTCTTT. V usage is TRBV28 and J usage is TRBJ1-1; D unclear. CDR1 and CDR2 (germline): MDHEN, SYDVKM. The length of the CDR3 is 11 residues. Trimming pared 10 bases from V and 0 bases from J, leaving 6 bases between.

V is TRBV13 and J is TRBJ1-1, with no clear D. Germline values: CDR1 PRHDT, CDR2 FYEKMQ (reference sequence). Trimming left V 5 bases short and J 1 base short, with 8 bases between. The CDR3 is 13 residues long. The CDR3 is CASSALGNTEAFF. DNA for the CDR3: TGTGCCAGCAGCGCCCTCGGGAACACTGAAGCTTTCTTT.

The chain uses TRBV25-1 and TRBJ1-1, with D hard to call. CDR3 size: 14 residues. CDR1 is MGHDK and CDR2 is SYGVNS in the germline V gene. V was pared by 3 bases and J by 4 bases, with 12 bases between. CDR3: CASSDPKGSTEAFF. The CDR3 nucleotides are TGTGCCAGCAGTGATCCAAAGGGAAGCACTGAAGCTTTCTTT.

The gene calls are TRBV19 and TRBJ2-1; 11 nucleotides line up with TRBD2. The CDR3 has 15 residues. J lost 6 bases, V lost 3 bases, and 4 bases had no gene match. Germline CDR1 reads LNHDA; CDR2 reads SQIVND (reference sequence). The CDR3 region is CASSIGTSGINEQFF. In nucleotides, the CDR3 is TGTGCCAGTAGTATTGGGACTAGCGGAATCAATGAGCAGTTCTTC. Full variable domain (missing parts from reference TRBV19 and TRBJ2-1): DGGITQSPKYLFRKEGQNVTLSCEQNLNHDAMYWYRQDPGQGLRLIYYSQIVNDFQKGDIAEGYSVSREKKESFPLTVTSAQKNPTAFYLCASSIGTSGINEQFFGPGTRLTVL.

The chain is built from TRBV20-1 and TRBJ1-1; perhaps TRBD1 as D (5 bases). The germline gives CDR1 DFQATT, CDR2 SNEGSKA (reference sequence). Trimming took off 5 bases at V and 1 base at J, with 5 bases between the two ends. The CDR3 spans 11 residues. CDR3 DNA: TGCAGTGCTGGGGGGAACACTGAAGCTTTCTTT. Encoded protein: CSAGGNTEAFF.

This chain uses TRBV28 with TRBJ2-4; D unresolved. With 2 bases removed from V and 1 base from J, the gap between germline ends came to 12 bases. Germline V gene sequence: CDR1 MDHEN, CDR2 SYDVKM. The CDR3 sequence is 16 residues long. DNA for the CDR3: TGTGCCAGCAGTTTAGGTAGACCGTTGGCCAAAAACATTCAGTACTTC. It translates to CASSLGRPLAKNIQYF.

This chain links TRBV6-2 or TRBV6-3 with TRBJ2-7; 14 bases line up with TRBD2. Germline V gene data show CDR1 as MNHEY and CDR2 as SVGEGT. The CDR3 loop spans 15 amino acids. V dropped 6 bases and J dropped 3; count of bases not matched to a gene: 4. The CDR3 spells CASSRTSGGFYEQYF. CDR3 DNA: TGTGCCAGCAGCCGGACTAGCGGGGGGTTCTACGAGCAGTACTTC.